A selection of T cell receptor beta chains follows, all from one sample in a study of blood T cell repertoires in COVID-19. TCRdb's table, derived via immunoSEQ multiplex PCR, lists solely in-frame clones and lacks some. Among more than 55,000 clones listed, roughly 78% were seen once. The sequenced sample consisted of peripheral blood. These receptors were collected from a human donor in a cohort sampled during active COVID-19. Both conserved end residues are trimmed from each CDR3. Fields, in order: J gene, V gene, CDR3 protein.

>TRBJ2-1|TRBV27
ASSPGTRRDEQF
>TRBJ2-3|TRBV11-2
ASSPKTGRDTQY
>TRBJ2-1|TRBV6-5
AIRDRGGNEQF
>TRBJ1-1|TRBV7-8
ASSRDRAQAF
>TRBJ2-5|TRBV9
ASSVAMLAIETQY
>TRBJ1-6|TRBV21-1
ASSKARVYNSPLH
>TRBJ2-3|TRBV7-2
ASTRSGADTQY
>TRBJ1-1|TRBV5-1
ASSPTENTEAF
>TRBJ1-4|TRBV13
ASSGETHEKLF
>TRBJ2-7|TRBV3-1/TRBV3-2
ASSQDRGRADEQY
>TRBJ2-2|TRBV5-1
ASSFTSGDTGELF
>TRBJ2-7|TRBV4-3
ASSQQTGLYEQY
>TRBJ1-1|TRBV15
ATSRGDSGITF
>TRBJ1-1|TRBV19
ASSIGTGVTTEAF
>TRBJ2-1|TRBV7-9
ASSSTSVGVRNNEQF
>TRBJ2-3|TRBV7-9
ASSSYGASTDTQY
>TRBJ1-3|TRBV10-3
AIRGPSGNTIY
>TRBJ2-3|TRBV24-1
ATSDDDITDTQY
>TRBJ1-5|TRBV19
ASSIDSGTGLAQPQH
>TRBJ2-1|TRBV13
ASSGQEGRNEQF
>TRBJ2-1|TRBV5-1
ASSPSRDFSYNEQF
>TRBJ2-1|TRBV27
ASSFSGTLSSYNEQF
>TRBJ2-7|TRBV4-2
ASSQEPGQGSEQY
>TRBJ1-4|TRBV27
ASRPRPSATNEKLF
>TRBJ2-7|TRBV5-8
ASSLPTYSYEQY
>TRBJ2-7|TRBV30
AWAIRNSYEQY
>TRBJ2-1|TRBV7-3
ASSPPQRDEQF
>TRBJ2-2|TRBV19
ASRWDRAAGELF
>TRBJ2-3|TRBV11-2
ASRGVKREMNTQY
>TRBJ2-1|TRBV10-3
AISESASGINNEQF
>TRBJ2-5|TRBV7-6
ASSPTGVRETQY
>TRBJ2-5|TRBV30
AWSVYGGQETQY
>TRBJ1-2|TRBV11-2
ASSLEHRGYGYT
>TRBJ1-1|TRBV5-1
ASSLVDRSLNTEAF
>TRBJ1-5|TRBV24-1
ATSDRGNPNQPQH
>TRBJ2-1|TRBV7-2
ASSPSGREGPREQF
>TRBJ1-6|TRBV5-6
ASSLALSNNSPLH
>TRBJ2-1|TRBV7-2
ASSQLTGRPF
>TRBJ2-1|TRBV2
ASSVRRENEQF
>TRBJ2-3|TRBV28
ASTSGIMPSTDTQY